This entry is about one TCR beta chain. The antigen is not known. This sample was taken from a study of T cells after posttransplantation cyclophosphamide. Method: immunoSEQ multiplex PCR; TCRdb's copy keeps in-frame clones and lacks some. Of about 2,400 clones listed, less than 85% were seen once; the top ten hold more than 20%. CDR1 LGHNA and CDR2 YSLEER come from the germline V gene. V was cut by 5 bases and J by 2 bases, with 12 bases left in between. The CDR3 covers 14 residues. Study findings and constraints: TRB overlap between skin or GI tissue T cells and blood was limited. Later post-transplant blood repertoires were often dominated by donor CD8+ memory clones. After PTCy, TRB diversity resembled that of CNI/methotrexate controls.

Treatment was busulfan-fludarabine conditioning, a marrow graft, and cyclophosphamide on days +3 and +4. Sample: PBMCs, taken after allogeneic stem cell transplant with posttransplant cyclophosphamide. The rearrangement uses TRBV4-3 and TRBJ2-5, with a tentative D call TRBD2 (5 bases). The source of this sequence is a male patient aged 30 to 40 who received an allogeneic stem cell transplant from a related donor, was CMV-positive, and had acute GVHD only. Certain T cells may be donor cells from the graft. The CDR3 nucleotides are TGCGCCAGCAGCTCGCTGTCGGGGCAAGAGACCCAGTACTTC. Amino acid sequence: CASSSLSGQETQYF.